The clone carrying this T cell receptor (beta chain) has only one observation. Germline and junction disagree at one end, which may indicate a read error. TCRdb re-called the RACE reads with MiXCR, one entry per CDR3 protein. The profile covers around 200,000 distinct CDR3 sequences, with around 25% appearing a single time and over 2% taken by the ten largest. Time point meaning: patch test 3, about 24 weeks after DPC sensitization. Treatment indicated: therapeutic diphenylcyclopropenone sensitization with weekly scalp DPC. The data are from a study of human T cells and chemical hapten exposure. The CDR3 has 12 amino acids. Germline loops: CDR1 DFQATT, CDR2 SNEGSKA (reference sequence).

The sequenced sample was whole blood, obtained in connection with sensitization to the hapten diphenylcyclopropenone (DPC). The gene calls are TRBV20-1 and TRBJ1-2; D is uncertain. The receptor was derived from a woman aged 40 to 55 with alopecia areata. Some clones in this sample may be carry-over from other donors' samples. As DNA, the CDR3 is TGCAGTGCTAGAATCAGGAACTATGGTTACACCTTC. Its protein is CSARIRNYGYTF.